This T cell receptor beta chain was sequenced during a study of T cells in Graves' hyperthyroidism and ophthalmopathy. Study-wide points: In the blood, most expanded thyroid clonotypes above 0.001 appeared as well.

Losses at the gene ends were 8 bases for V and 6 bases for J; bases not matched to a gene: 13. This CDR3 has 16 amino acids. Germline V CDR1 and CDR2: SGHTA, FQGNSA. With regard to this clonotype: The antigen is undetermined.

There were TCR beta CDR3 regions amplified from RNA transcripts. The HTBI primer set drove a first-round RT-PCR of the TCR CDR3. TCRdb used MiXCR to reprocess the multiplex PCR reads, holding one entry per CDR3 protein. The profile shows around 720,000 distinct CDR3 sequences, 30% to 40% of them singletons. Material: blood. The sequence was collected from a woman in her 40s with Graves' hyperthyroidism. The V gene is TRBV7-2, the J gene TRBJ1-6, with 7 nucleotides matching TRBD1. This CDR3 is CASSPDRAGGNSPLHF. The CDR3 region has the DNA TGTGCCAGCTCACCTGACAGGGCCGGGGGTAATTCACCCCTCCACTTT.